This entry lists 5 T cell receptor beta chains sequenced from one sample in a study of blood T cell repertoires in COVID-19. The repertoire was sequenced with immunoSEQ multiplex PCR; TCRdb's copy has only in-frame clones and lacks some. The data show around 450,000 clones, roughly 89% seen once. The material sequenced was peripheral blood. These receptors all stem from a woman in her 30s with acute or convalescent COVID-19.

The CDR3 sequence: CASSPRFNYTDTQYF. CDR3 bases: TGTGCCAGCAGCCCCAGGTTCAATTACACAGATACGCAGTATTTT. The gene calls are TRBV13 and TRBJ2-3, with D unclear. Germline loops: CDR1 PRHDT, CDR2 FYEKMQ (reference sequence). Trimming stripped 5 bases from V and 2 bases from J, with 14 bases between. This CDR3 has 15 residues. Based on the CDR3 plus reference TRBV13 and TRBJ2-3, the full variable domain is AAGVIQSPRHLIKEKRETATLKCYPIPRHDTVYWYQQGPGQDPQFLISFYEKMQSDKGSIPDRFSAQQFSDYHSELNMSSLELGDSALYFCASSPRFNYTDTQYFGPGTRLTVL.

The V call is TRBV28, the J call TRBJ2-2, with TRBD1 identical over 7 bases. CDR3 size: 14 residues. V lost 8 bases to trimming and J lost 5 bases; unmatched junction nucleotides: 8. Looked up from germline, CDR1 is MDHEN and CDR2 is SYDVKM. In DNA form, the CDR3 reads TGTGCCAGCTCCCGACAGGGTCGGACCGGGGAGCTGTTTTTT. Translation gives CASSRQGRTGELFF.

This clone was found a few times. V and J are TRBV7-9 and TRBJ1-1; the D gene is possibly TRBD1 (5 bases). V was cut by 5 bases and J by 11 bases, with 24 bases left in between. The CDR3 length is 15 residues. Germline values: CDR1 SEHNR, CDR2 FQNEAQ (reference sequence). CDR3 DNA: TGTGCCAGCAGCCCGGTAGGGGATATCCTTATAAAGGCTTTCTTT. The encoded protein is CASSPVGDILIKAFF.

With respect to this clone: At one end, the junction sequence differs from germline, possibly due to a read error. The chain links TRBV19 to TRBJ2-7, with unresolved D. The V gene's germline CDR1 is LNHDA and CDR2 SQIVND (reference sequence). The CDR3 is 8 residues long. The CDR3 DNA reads TGCTACGGTCACGAGCAGTACTTC. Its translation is CYGHEQYF. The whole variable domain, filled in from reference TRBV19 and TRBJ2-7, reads DGGITQSPKYLFRKEGQNVTLSCEQNLNHDAMYWYRQDPGQGLRLIYYSQIVNDFQKGDIAEGYSVSREKKESFPLTVTSAQKNPTAFYLCYGHEQYFGPGTRLTVT.

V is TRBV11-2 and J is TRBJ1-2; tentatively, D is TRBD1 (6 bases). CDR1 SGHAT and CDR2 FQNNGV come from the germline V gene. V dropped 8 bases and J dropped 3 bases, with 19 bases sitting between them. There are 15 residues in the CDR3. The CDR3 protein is CASEGGGFGHYGYTF. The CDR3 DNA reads TGTGCCAGCGAGGGGGGGGGTTTCGGCCACTATGGCTACACCTTC. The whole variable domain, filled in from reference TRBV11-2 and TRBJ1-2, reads EAGVAQSPRYKIIEKRQSVAFWCNPISGHATLYWYQQILGQGPKLLIQFQNNGVVDDSQLPKDRFSAERLKGVDSTLKIQPAKLEDSAVYLCASEGGGFGHYGYTFGSGTRLTVV.